What follows are 21 T cell receptor beta chains derived from one specimen sequenced in a study of regulatory T cells in long-lasting Graves disease. Regarding time point: newly diagnosed GD, antithyroid drugs for less than 3 months. Following extraction of RNA from PBMCs, that RNA was used to make the TCR library. Both iRepertoire HTBI primers and Arm-PCR of CDR3 regions were used to build the TCR beta libraries. MiXCR, applied by TCRdb to the multiplex PCR reads, yields one record per CDR3 protein. Here the sample spans roughly 420,000 distinct CDR3 sequences, about a sixth being singletons. In addition, the sample was reused for a study of T cells in Graves' hyperthyroidism and ophthalmopathy.

Material: peripheral blood mononuclear cells (PBMCs), obtained at new diagnosis, from a patient treated with antithyroid drugs. The receptor source for this set is a woman aged 30 to 39 with Graves disease.

This clonotype appeared a few times. The V gene is TRBV4-2, the J gene TRBJ1-2; D unresolved. This CDR3 contains 16 residues. Trimming left V 4 bases short and J 7 bases short, with 22 bases between. Looked up from germline, CDR1 is LGHNA and CDR2 is YNFKEQ. The CDR3 protein is CASSPDLVALGSGYTF. The DNA of the CDR3 is TGTGCCAGCAGCCCAGATCTCGTAGCCCTAGGCTCTGGCTACACCTTC.

Only a few counts were recorded for this clonotype. J is TRBJ1-5 and V is TRBV28; D is undetermined. Germline CDR1 reads MDHEN; CDR2 reads SYDVKM. V lost 6 bases and J lost 2, with 17 bases in between. CDR3 size: 16 residues. In DNA form, the CDR3 reads TGTGCCAGCAGCCTCCTTGTTGGGTATGGCAATCAGCCCCAGCATTTT. Its translation: CASSLLVGYGNQPQHF.

As regards this clonotype: A much larger clone lies one base from this, so it may be a read error. The gene calls are TRBV11-2 and TRBJ2-2; 15 positions agree with TRBD2. The CDR3 has 17 amino acids. The junction had 7 bases not matched to a gene; V was cut back by 8 bases and J by 3 bases. The germline gives CDR1 SGHAT, CDR2 FQNNGV. CDR3 residues: CASGGTSGGTYTGELFF. CDR3 nucleotide sequence: TGTGCCAGCGGCGGGACTAGCGGGGGGACGTACACCGGGGAGCTGTTTTTT.

The CDR3 sequence: CASSYLTKNTGELFF. CDR3 nucleotide sequence: TGTGCCAGCAGTTATTTGACTAAGAACACCGGGGAGCTGTTTTTT. The V and J genes are TRBV6-5 and TRBJ2-2, with a tentative D call TRBD2 (5 bases). From germline, CDR1 is MNHEY and CDR2 SVGAGI. This CDR3 has 15 amino acids. V lost 3 bases and J 1 base, leaving 9 bases between the germline ends.

The sample holds many counts of this clonotype. This chain connects TRBV11-3 to TRBJ2-7; 7 nucleotides match TRBD2. The germline V gene encodes CDR1 SGHNT and CDR2 YENEEA. The junction had 6 bases not matched to a gene; V was cut back by 5 bases and J by 2 bases. The CDR3 is 14 amino acids. Here the CDR3 reads CASSQSGEAYEQYF. The CDR3 DNA reads as TGTGCCAGCAGCCAAAGCGGGGAGGCCTACGAGCAGTACTTC.

Regarding this clonotype: A read error likely explains this, since a far larger clone differs by one base. The chain uses TRBV7-2 and TRBJ2-7; D remains ambiguous. Germline loops: CDR1 SGHTA, CDR2 FQGNSA. V shed 1 base and J shed 5 bases, with 12 bases lying between them. This CDR3 comprises 14 residues. This CDR3 is CASSLEGRAHEQYF. In DNA, the CDR3 is TGTGCCAGCAGCTTAGAAGGGCGTGCCCACGAGCAGTACTTC.

This clonotype has at least ten counts. The chain recombines TRBV7-8 with TRBJ1-1, with TRBD1 as a possible D gene (5 bases). This CDR3 has 14 residues. The germline gives CDR1 SGHVS, CDR2 FQNEAQ. Trimming cost V 3 bases and J 4 bases, with 12 bases left between them. The CDR3 is CASSLGGGATEAFF. As DNA, the CDR3 is TGTGCCAGCAGCTTGGGGGGTGGGGCCACTGAAGCTTTCTTT.

This clonotype came up many times. The CDR3: CASSFASEYYEQYF. CDR3 nucleotides: TGTGCCAGCAGTTTTGCCTCAGAGTACTACGAGCAGTACTTC. V is TRBV12-3 or TRBV12-4 and J is TRBJ2-7; D is uncertain. The CDR3 totals 14 residues. The germline V and J ends were trimmed by 3 bases and 3 bases, with 12 bases remaining between them.

This clonotype came up a few times. The rearrangement joins TRBV14 to TRBJ1-4; 8 nucleotides agree with TRBD1. The CDR3 is 16 residues long. V dropped 4 bases and J dropped 8; count of bases not matched to a gene: 12. The germline V gene encodes CDR1 SGHDN and CDR2 FVKESK. CDR3: CASSRYPATGEEKLFF. CDR3 nucleotide sequence: TGTGCCAGCAGCCGTTACCCGGCGACAGGGGAGGAAAAACTGTTTTTT.

In its sample, this clonotype was seen a few times. V and J are TRBV6-2 or TRBV6-3 and TRBJ2-3; the match to TRBD2 covers 8 bases. CDR1 MNHEY and CDR2 SVGEGT come from the germline V gene. After removal of 4 bases from V and 3 bases from J, the junction contained 6 bases not matched to a gene. The CDR3 covers 15 residues. Here the CDR3 reads CASSLSGRETDTQYF. In DNA, the CDR3 is TGTGCCAGCAGTTTGAGCGGGAGAGAGACAGATACGCAGTATTTT.

Many counts were recorded for this clonotype. V and J are TRBV7-2 and TRBJ2-7; 8 bases agree with TRBD1. This CDR3 comprises 14 residues. V lost 7 bases, J lost 0 bases, and 5 bases stayed unmatched. Germline V CDR1 and CDR2: SGHTA, FQGNSA. CDR3: CASKRDRYSYEQYF. The CDR3 DNA reads TGTGCCAGCAAGAGGGACAGGTACTCCTACGAGCAGTACTTC.

The J gene is TRBJ2-1, the V gene TRBV7-9; D may be TRBD1 (6 bases). Trimming removed 6 bases from V and 6 bases from J, with 15 bases in between. The length of the CDR3 is 14 residues. Germline CDR1 reads SEHNR; CDR2 reads FQNEAQ (reference sequence). CDR3 bases: TGTGCCAGCAGGAATACAGGGTTCGGCAATGAGCAGTTCTTC. The encoded protein is CASRNTGFGNEQFF. Filled out from reference TRBV7-9 and TRBJ2-1, the complete variable domain reads DTGVSQNPRHKITKRGQNVTFRCDPISEHNRLYWYRQTLGQGPEFLTYFQNEAQLEKSRLLSDRFSAERPKGSFSTLEIQRTEQGDSAMYLCASRNTGFGNEQFFGPGTRLTVL.

The J gene is TRBJ2-2, the V gene TRBV19, with 9 positions matching TRBD2. CDR1 and CDR2 from the germline V gene are LNHDA and SQIVND (reference sequence). V was clipped by 8 bases and J by 3 bases; unmatched bases: 10. This CDR3 is 16 amino acids long. This CDR3 is CASAWSSGTYTGELFF. The CDR3 DNA reads as TGTGCCAGTGCTTGGTCTAGCGGGACCTACACCGGGGAGCTGTTTTTT.

This clonotype was recorded many times. V gene TRBV20-1 combines with J gene TRBJ2-3; 8 nucleotides line up with TRBD2. V dropped 3 bases and J dropped 0; count of bases not matched to a gene: 8. The CDR3 has 16 amino acids. The germline V gene has CDR1 DFQATT and CDR2 SNEGSKA (reference sequence). The CDR3 region has the DNA TGCAGTGCTAGGCTGACTAGCGCCTATAGCACAGATACGCAGTATTTT. Translated: CSARLTSAYSTDTQYF.

This clonotype was observed many times. The genes are TRBV20-1 and TRBJ1-2; D is unresolved. V lost 0 bases and J 8 bases, leaving 10 bases between the germline ends. The CDR3 is 12 amino acids. Germline lookup yields CDR1 DFQATT and CDR2 SNEGSKA (reference sequence). The CDR3 is CSARDRTVGYTF. The CDR3 coding sequence is TGCAGTGCTAGAGATCGAACAGTCGGCTACACCTTC.

This clonotype was observed a handful of times. The rearrangement joins TRBV5-6 to TRBJ1-4; D might be TRBD1 (6 bases). Germline CDR1 and CDR2: SGHDT and YYEEEE. V was pared by 1 base and J by 6 bases, with 16 bases between. The CDR3 extends over 16 amino acids. This CDR3 is CASSLSVRGADEKLFF. As DNA, the CDR3 is TGTGCCAGCAGCTTGAGCGTCCGGGGGGCGGATGAAAAACTGTTTTTT.

This rearrangement joins TRBV9 to TRBJ1-5; D gene unclear. The CDR3 sequence is 13 residues long. Germline-derived CDR1 and CDR2 are SGDLS and YYNGEE. V lost 3 bases to trimming and J lost 5 bases, with 9 bases between them. The CDR3 nucleotides read TGTGCCAGCAGCGCGGGAGGGCATCAGCCCCAGCATTTT. Translation gives CASSAGGHQPQHF.

The rearrangement links TRBV28 to TRBJ1-5; no reliable D call. The CDR3 sequence is 12 residues long. Germline V gives CDR1 MDHEN, CDR2 SYDVKM. Trimming pared 3 bases from V and 5 bases from J, leaving 5 bases between. The CDR3 bases are TGTGCCAGCAGTTTCCTGGATCAGCCCCAGCATTTT. This gives the protein CASSFLDQPQHF.

This rearrangement joins TRBV4-1 to TRBJ2-7; unclear D gene. V was cut by 6 bases and J by 1 base, with 10 bases left in between. Germline V gene data show CDR1 as MGHRA and CDR2 as YSYEKL. CDR3 length: 13 amino acids. The CDR3 here is CASSIRDSYEQYF. The DNA of the CDR3 is TGCGCCAGCAGTATAAGGGATTCCTACGAGCAGTACTTC.

Only a few counts were recorded for this clonotype. V usage is TRBV18 and J usage is TRBJ2-7; TRBD1 agrees at 7 bases. V dropped 3 bases and J dropped 7; count of bases not matched to a gene: 9. Looked up from germline, CDR1 is KGHSH and CDR2 is LQKENI. The CDR3 contains 14 residues. The CDR3 nucleotides read TGTGCCAGCTCACCTCAGACAGGGTGGGAAGAGCAGTACTTC. Its protein product is CASSPQTGWEEQYF.

The chain uses TRBV7-3 and TRBJ2-5, with 9 bases fitting TRBD2. The germline gives CDR1 SGHTA, CDR2 FQGTGA. Trimming at V came to 3 bases and at J to 5 bases, leaving 10 bases not matched to a gene. CDR3 length: 16 amino acids. CDR3 in DNA: TGTGCCAGCAGCTTTGGGCTAGCGGGAAGTTTGGAGACCCAGTACTTC. Protein sequence: CASSFGLAGSLETQYF.